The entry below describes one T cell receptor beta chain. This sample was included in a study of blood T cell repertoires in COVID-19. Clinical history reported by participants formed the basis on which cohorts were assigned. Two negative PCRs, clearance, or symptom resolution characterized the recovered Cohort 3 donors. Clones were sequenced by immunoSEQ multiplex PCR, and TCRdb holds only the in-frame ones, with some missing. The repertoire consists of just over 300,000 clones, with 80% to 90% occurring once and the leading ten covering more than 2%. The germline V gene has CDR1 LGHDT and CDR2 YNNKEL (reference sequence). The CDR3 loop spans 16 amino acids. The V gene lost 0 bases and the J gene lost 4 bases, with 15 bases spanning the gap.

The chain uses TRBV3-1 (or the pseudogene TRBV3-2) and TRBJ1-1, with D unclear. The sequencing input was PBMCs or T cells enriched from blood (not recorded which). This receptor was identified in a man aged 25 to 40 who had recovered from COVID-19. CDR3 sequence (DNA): TGTGCCAGCAGCCAAGACATACGGGAACCCTTCACTGAAGCTTTCTTT. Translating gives CASSQDIREPFTEAFF.